This is a list of T cell receptor beta chains from one sample in a study of Ad26.COV2.S vaccination and SARS-CoV-2 variants. Sequenced by immunoSEQ multiplex PCR; TCRdb stores in-frame clones only, minus some. The table includes a few hundred thousand clones, around nine tenths detected once. This specimen was peripheral blood, taken in a trial of Ad26.COV2.S vaccine versus placebo. The source of these receptors is a person between 18 and 60 years old who received the Ad26.COV2.S COVID-19 vaccine or a placebo. The CDR3 runs from the conserved cysteine through the conserved F or W. Each record gives: D gene, clone size, V gene, J gene, CDR3 DNA, CDR3 protein. The D gene is left open where the match is weak. Size is stated for part of the rows, as once, few or many counts, or as a class when the clone is expanded.

NA,NA,TRBV5-6,TRBJ1-6,TGTGCCAGCAGCCCCACGGGCTCCTATAATTCACCCCTCCACTTT,CASSPTGSYNSPLHF
TRBD1,NA,TRBV6-2/TRBV6-3,TRBJ1-6,TGTGCCAGCAGTTGGGCGTTGACAGGGAGTAATTCACCCCTCCACTTT,CASSWALTGSNSPLHF
TRBD1,NA,TRBV6-5,TRBJ2-2,TGTGCCAGCAGACGCGGGACAGGCCCGACCGGGGAGCTGTTTTTT,CASRRGTGPTGELFF
NA,NA,TRBV25-1,TRBJ1-3,TGTGCCAGCAGTGAAGCTGCTGGAAACACCATATATTTT,CASSEAAGNTIYF
TRBD1,NA,TRBV27,TRBJ2-6,TGTGCCAGCAGCCCTAGACAGGGGGCAGGTGGGGCCAACGTCCTGACTTTC,CASSPRQGAGGANVLTF
TRBD1,NA,TRBV4-3,TRBJ2-1,TGCGCCAGCAGCCTCGGGACAGGGGTCTACAATGAGCAGTTCTTC,CASSLGTGVYNEQFF
TRBD2,NA,TRBV9,TRBJ2-1,TGTGCCAGCAGCGTAGTGGCGGGAGGACAGTACAATGAGCAGTTCTTC,CASSVVAGGQYNEQFF
TRBD1,NA,TRBV9,TRBJ1-2,TGTGCCAGCAGCGTAGTTACAGGGGGCGTATCTGGCTACACCTTC,CASSVVTGGVSGYTF
NA,NA,TRBV5-4,TRBJ2-1,TGTGCAAGTTCCGGGACCTCCTACAATGAGCAGTTCTTC,CASSGTSYNEQFF
TRBD1,NA,TRBV29-1,TRBJ1-1,TGCAGCGTTGTTGGGACAGGGCGAGAGAACACTGAAGCTTTCTTT,CSVVGTGRENTEAFF
NA,NA,TRBV2,TRBJ1-1,TGTGCCAGCAGTGATATGGGGGTCACTGAAGCTTTCTTT,CASSDMGVTEAFF
TRBD2,NA,TRBV29-1,TRBJ2-1,TGCAGCGTTGACGATGGTCTAGCGGGAGCAGATGAGCAGTTCTTC,CSVDDGLAGADEQFF
NA,NA,TRBV9,TRBJ1-3,TGTGCCAGCAGCGTAGACCCAGGGTCCGGAAACACCATATATTTT,CASSVDPGSGNTIYF
NA,NA,TRBV6-5,TRBJ2-3,TGTGCCAGCAGGACGACCTGGTCCGATACGCAGTATTTT,CASRTTWSDTQYF
NA,few,TRBV5-5,TRBJ2-7,TGTGCCAGCAGCCTACCATCCTACGAGCAGTACTTC,CASSLPSYEQYF
TRBD2,NA,TRBV2,TRBJ2-1,TGTGCCAGCAGTGAAGCCGGGACTAGCGGCTACAATGAGCAGTTCTTC,CASSEAGTSGYNEQFF
NA,NA,TRBV12-5,TRBJ2-5,TGTGCTAGTGGTTTACCAAGTAAAGAGACCCAGTACTTC,CASGLPSKETQYF
NA,NA,TRBV7-6,TRBJ2-2,TGTGCCAGCAGCTTAGAGGCAGCCTCCACCGGGGAGCTGTTTTTT,CASSLEAASTGELFF
TRBD1,NA,TRBV5-4,TRBJ2-7,TGTGCCAGCAGCTCGCCGGGACAGGGCGACGAGCAGTACTTC,CASSSPGQGDEQYF
NA,NA,TRBV30,TRBJ1-1,TGTGCCTGGATGCCGATGTACACTGAAGCTTTCTTT,CAWMPMYTEAFF
NA,NA,TRBV7-2,TRBJ2-3,TGTGCCAGCAGCTTAGCGCCCGAGGGAGATACGCAGTATTTT,CASSLAPEGDTQYF
TRBD1,NA,TRBV7-3,TRBJ1-1,TGTGCCAGCAGCTTCGACAGGGCCAACACTGAAGCTTTCTTT,CASSFDRANTEAFF